This entry features one TCR beta chain sequence. This clonotype has at least ten counts. This clone's antigen is unknown. One base away there is no much larger clone; base qualities are not given. CDR3 length: 14 amino acids, cysteine to phenylalanine. Only the CDR3 region is kept as DNA, spanning 42 bases read in frame from base 1. Trimming leaves V shorter by 5 bases and J shorter by 4 bases, with the junction holding 3 bases beyond the gene matches. In the germline V gene (reference sequence), CDR1 corresponds to SEHNR and CDR2 to FQNEAQ. This record comes from a study of T cells in Graves' hyperthyroidism and ophthalmopathy (dated by TCRdb to between 2018 and 2021). Broadly, across the study: Peripheral blood samples were taken at the time of initial diagnosis, prior to any treatment. The 90 or so discovery patients were randomly split 7:3 into training and test sets. To identify TCR V-J signatures that set the groups apart, the researchers used a discovery cohort of 100 patients, made up of 40 to 45 with Graves' ophthalmopathy and 57 with stable Graves' hyperthyroidism. TCR Vbeta CDR3 sequencing of 135 peripheral blood samples (over 40 ophthalmopathy, roughly 72 hyperthyroidism and approximately 17 progressor patients) is reported in the paper. In several Graves' hyperthyroidism patients, the study also compared T-cell repertoires from thyroid tissue with T-cell repertoires from blood. An independent validation cohort of fewer than 20 hyperthyroidism patients and over 15 patients who later progressed to ophthalmopathy tested prospective prediction of ophthalmopathy. Following sampling, methimazole starting at 30 mg daily was given to hyperthyroidism patients, and high-dose intravenous methylprednisolone was given to ophthalmopathy patients. The full study reports these points: Most expanded thyroid clonotypes (frequency above 0.001) were also found in blood, which suggests that blood repertoires may mirror thyroid immune responses. Sample size was not statistically predetermined, and investigators were not blinded to group allocation. Ophthalmopathy was separated from stable hyperthyroidism by a 13 V-J signature model, with 87.88% sensitivity and 81% to 83% specificity obtained in cross-validation and 80%/75% obtained in testing. In validation, the model predicted progression to ophthalmopathy with about 71% sensitivity and over 72% specificity, a median of 6.5 months before onset.

Amplification of TCR beta CDR3 regions was carried out from RNA transcripts. For the first round of RT-PCR on the TCR CDR3, the HTBI primer set was used together with the Qiagen OneStep RT-PCR kit. The libraries were constructed in a second round of multiplex PCR and then size-selected and purified. The libraries were sequenced on an Illumina HiSeq2000 using paired-end 100 bp reads. Concerning the study's data processing: Raw data were processed with SOAPnuke, discarding reads with adapters, uncalled bases, mean Phred below 15, or no exact constant-primer or identifier match. High-quality paired reads were merged with COPE v1.2.5, and unique nucleotide sequences were defined as clonotypes. MiTCR v1.1 was used to align the clonotypes against IMGT TRBV, TRBD and TRBJ reference segments. Only V-J combinations with frequency above 0.0001, covering about 99% of repertoires, were analysed. A TCS score was defined as the ratio between F50 (clonal expansion) and ExV (chaos), using BLOSUM62-based TCRdist between CDR3 peptides within each V-J. Welch's t-statistics and random forest reduced 450 to 600 V-J features to roughly 13, which were used in a naive Bayes classifier (R e1071). The public reads were quality trimmed at Q25 with fastp and then assembled into clones with MiXCR by TCRdb, keeping productive beta chains. All rows with the same CDR3 protein become a single entry with the most common DNA and genes. TCRdb's processing, not the authors' own work, is the source of the V and J calls. A total of about 160,000 distinct CDR3 sequences appear in this sample, 9.4% of them only once. Of the sample, around 21% falls within the top ten clones.

Hyperthyroidism patients were newly diagnosed, with disease duration under 2 months, and aged 18 to 65 years. Any patient with an uncontrolled infection, another autoimmune disease, pregnancy or lactation was excluded. Diagnoses were established on the basis of clinical symptoms, serum thyroxine and TRAb, thyroid ultrasound, and orbital computed tomography. For progressor patients, blood was drawn at the first diagnosis of hyperthyroidism, before any ophthalmopathy symptoms had appeared. PBMCs were separated from roughly 10 ml of fresh peripheral blood using Ficoll-Paque density gradient centrifugation. Patients classed as progressors first received a Graves' hyperthyroidism diagnosis and then went on to develop ophthalmopathy during follow-up. Trizol reagent was used to extract total RNA, and RNA quality was then checked on an Agilent 2100 Bioanalyzer.

The sequence came from a woman younger than 30 with Graves' hyperthyroidism that later progressed to Graves' ophthalmopathy. The sequencing sample was made of blood. The V and J genes are TRBV7-9 and TRBJ1-1; TRBD1 agrees with 11 junctional bases. The CDR3 protein: CASSPGQGGTEAFF. At the DNA level, the sequence is TGTGCCAGCAGCCCGGGACAGGGGGGCACTGAAGCTTTCTTT.